The sample holds a few counts of the clone carrying this TCR beta chain. Antigen unknown. Germline CDR1 and CDR2: DFQATT and SNEGSKA (reference sequence). The CDR3 consists of 14 residues. V was trimmed by 6 bases and J by 0 bases, leaving 14 bases between them. Unique molecular identifiers were carried by the TCR beta cDNA libraries. Approximately 0.5 million cDNA molecules were recovered from an input of about 0.95 to 11 million T cells. TCRdb itself ran the PCR reads through MiXCR, one entry per CDR3 protein. The profile shows about 820,000 distinct CDR3 sequences, under 70% of them singletons. This sample stems from a study of post-analysis software for immune sequencing data. Study-wide points: Comparison of patients with controls showed about 5 TRBV segments more frequent in patients, TRBV5-6, TRBV5-1 and TRBV20-1 among them. Controls' normalized Chao1 diversity significantly exceeded that of multiple sclerosis patients.

The clonotype comes from a girl between 10 and 17 years old with multiple sclerosis. The chain has TRBV20-1 and TRBJ2-5; D is unresolved. The sequenced material came from blood. CDR3 protein: CSAYLVGHQETQYF. CDR3 coding DNA: TGCAGTGCCTACCTGGTTGGCCACCAAGAGACCCAGTACTTC.